A selection of T cell receptor beta chains follows, all from one sample in a study of T cell changes during pregnancy in multiple sclerosis. TCRdb's table, derived via immunoSEQ multiplex PCR, lists solely in-frame clones and lacks some. The repertoire holds some 77,000 clones, with about 93% as singletons. Sequencing was performed on peripheral blood, taken after pregnancy. The receptors originated from a female donor in good health, enrolled as a control in a pregnancy study. Each CDR3 is given with its conserved first and last residue. Fields, in order: D gene, clone size, V gene, J gene, CDR3 DNA, CDR3 protein. A D gene is named only where the DNA matches it firmly. For some rows the clone size is stated as once, few or many, or as a class when expanded; others skip it.

D: -
size: -
V: TRBV7-8
J: TRBJ1-1
DNA: TGTGCCAGCAGCTTAGAAGGAGGGGCTGAAGCTTTCTTT
CDR3: CASSLEGGAEAFF

D: -
size: -
V: TRBV25-1
J: TRBJ1-1
DNA: TGTGCCAGCAGGCAGGGGAACACTGAAGCTTTCTTT
CDR3: CASRQGNTEAFF

D: TRBD2
size: -
V: TRBV7-2
J: TRBJ2-7
DNA: TGTGCCAGCAGCTCCCAAGGCGGGAGGGACTTTTACGAGCAGTACTTC
CDR3: CASSSQGGRDFYEQYF

D: TRBD1
size: -
V: TRBV27
J: TRBJ1-1
DNA: TGTGCCAGCAGTTCACACAGGGGGTATGGGAACACTGAAGCTTTCTTT
CDR3: CASSSHRGYGNTEAFF

D: -
size: -
V: TRBV11-3
J: TRBJ2-7
DNA: TGTGCCAGCAGCTTTGGGGGCGACGAGCAGTACTTC
CDR3: CASSFGGDEQYF

D: -
size: -
V: TRBV11-3
J: TRBJ2-3
DNA: TGTGCCAGCAGCTTAGGGGCGGGACCCTCCCCGCAGTATTTT
CDR3: CASSLGAGPSPQYF

D: TRBD2
size: -
V: TRBV30
J: TRBJ2-3
DNA: TGTGCCTGGAGTTTAGGGGGCGGGAGGGCTCTGGATACGCAGTATTTT
CDR3: CAWSLGGGRALDTQYF

D: TRBD2
size: -
V: TRBV7-2
J: TRBJ2-3
DNA: TGTGCCAGCAGCTTAGTCGCGGGGGGAGTGACAGATACGCAGTATTTT
CDR3: CASSLVAGGVTDTQYF

D: TRBD1
size: -
V: TRBV19
J: TRBJ1-1
DNA: TGTGCCAGTACCAAGGCGACAGGGGTGTGGACTGAAGCTTTCTTT
CDR3: CASTKATGVWTEAFF

D: TRBD1
size: few
V: TRBV29-1
J: TRBJ1-1
DNA: TGCAGCGTCGACCGACAGGGGCACACTGAAGCTTTCTTT
CDR3: CSVDRQGHTEAFF

D: -
size: -
V: TRBV11-1
J: TRBJ2-7
DNA: TGTGCCAGCAGCTTAGGTAGTCTAGCCGGTGAGCAGTACTTC
CDR3: CASSLGSLAGEQYF

D: TRBD2
size: -
V: TRBV6-5
J: TRBJ2-7
DNA: TGTGCCAGCAGTTACTCCCGGATGGGGGGGTCCAACGAGCAGTACTTC
CDR3: CASSYSRMGGSNEQYF

D: TRBD2
size: -
V: TRBV5-6
J: TRBJ2-1
DNA: TGTGCCAGCAGCTCACTAGCGGGGGGGCCTCATGAGCAGTTCTTC
CDR3: CASSSLAGGPHEQFF

D: TRBD2
size: -
V: TRBV7-8
J: TRBJ2-3
DNA: TGTGCCAGCAGCTTAGGCGGCGGGGGGAGGAATACGCAGTATTTT
CDR3: CASSLGGGGRNTQYF

D: TRBD1
size: once
V: TRBV6-5
J: TRBJ2-2
DNA: TGTGCCAGCAGGGAACCAGGGGGCAGGGAGCTGTTTTTT
CDR3: CASREPGGRELFF

D: -
size: -
V: TRBV7-9
J: TRBJ1-2
DNA: TGTGCCAGCAGCTTAGTTCTGGCATCTTATGGCTACACCTTC
CDR3: CASSLVLASYGYTF

D: -
size: once
V: TRBV7-2
J: TRBJ2-2
DNA: TGTGCCAGCAGCTTTCGGGAGAGAACCGGGGAGCTGTTTTTT
CDR3: CASSFRERTGELFF